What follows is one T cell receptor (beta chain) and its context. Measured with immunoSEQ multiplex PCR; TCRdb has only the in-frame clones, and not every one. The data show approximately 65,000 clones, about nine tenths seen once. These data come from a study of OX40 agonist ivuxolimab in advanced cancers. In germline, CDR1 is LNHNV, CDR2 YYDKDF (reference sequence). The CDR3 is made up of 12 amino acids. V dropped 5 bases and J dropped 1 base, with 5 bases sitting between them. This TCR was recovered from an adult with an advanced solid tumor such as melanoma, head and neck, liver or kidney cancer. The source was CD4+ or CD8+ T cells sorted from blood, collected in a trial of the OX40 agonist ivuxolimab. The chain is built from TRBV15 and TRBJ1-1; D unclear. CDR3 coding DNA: TGTGCCACCAGCGATCGGAACACTGAAGCTTTCTTT. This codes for CATSDRNTEAFF.